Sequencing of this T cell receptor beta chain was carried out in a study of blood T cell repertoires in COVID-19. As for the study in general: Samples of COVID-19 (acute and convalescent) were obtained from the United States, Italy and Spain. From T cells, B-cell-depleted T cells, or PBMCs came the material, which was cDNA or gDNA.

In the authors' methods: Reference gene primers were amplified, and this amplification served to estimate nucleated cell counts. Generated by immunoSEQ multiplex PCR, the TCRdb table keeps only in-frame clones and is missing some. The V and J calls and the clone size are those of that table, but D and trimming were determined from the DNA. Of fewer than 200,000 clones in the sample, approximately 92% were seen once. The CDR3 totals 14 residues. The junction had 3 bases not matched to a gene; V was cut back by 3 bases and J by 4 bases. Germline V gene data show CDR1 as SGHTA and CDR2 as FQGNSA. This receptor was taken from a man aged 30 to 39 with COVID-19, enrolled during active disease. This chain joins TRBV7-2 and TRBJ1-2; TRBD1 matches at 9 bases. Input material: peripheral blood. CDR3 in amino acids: CASSFGTGLYGYTF. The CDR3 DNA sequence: TGTGCCAGCAGCTTTGGGACAGGGCTCTATGGCTACACCTTC.